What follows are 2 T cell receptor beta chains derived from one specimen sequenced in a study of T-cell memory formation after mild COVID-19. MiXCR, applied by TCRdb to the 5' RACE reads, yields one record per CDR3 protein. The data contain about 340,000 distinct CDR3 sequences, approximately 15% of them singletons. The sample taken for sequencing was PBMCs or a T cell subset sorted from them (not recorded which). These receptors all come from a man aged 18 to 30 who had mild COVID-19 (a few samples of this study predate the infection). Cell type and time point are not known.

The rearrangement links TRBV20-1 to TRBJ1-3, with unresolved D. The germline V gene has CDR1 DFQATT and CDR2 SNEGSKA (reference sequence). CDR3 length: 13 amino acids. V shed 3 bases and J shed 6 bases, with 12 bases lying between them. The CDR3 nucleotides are TGCAGTGCTAGGCCGGCAGCAGCAAACACCATATATTTT. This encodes CSARPAAANTIYF.

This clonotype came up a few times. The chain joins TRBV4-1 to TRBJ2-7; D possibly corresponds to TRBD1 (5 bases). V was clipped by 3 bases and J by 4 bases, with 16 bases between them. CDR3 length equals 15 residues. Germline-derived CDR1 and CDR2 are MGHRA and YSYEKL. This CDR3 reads CASSHPGNNLYEQYF. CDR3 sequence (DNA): TGCGCCAGCAGCCACCCAGGGAATAACCTTTACGAGCAGTACTTC.